This T cell receptor (beta chain) was identified during a study of blood T cell repertoires in COVID-19. As for the study in general: The cDNA or gDNA used as material had been derived from T cells, B-cell-depleted T cells, or PBMCs.

Data came from immunoSEQ multiplex PCR; TCRdb stores just in-frame clones and leaves some out. The data hold approximately 28,000 clones, with about 90% observed a single time. This CDR3 contains 15 residues. From germline, CDR1 is MNHEY and CDR2 SVGAGI. The ends lost 6 bases at V and 0 bases at J; junction bases unmatched: 7. This clone came up once. The rearrangement links TRBV6-5 to TRBJ2-7; 8 nucleotides match TRBD1. This receptor was identified in a woman in her sixties with active COVID-19. Sequenced material: peripheral blood. CDR3 in amino acids: CASSLGQGPSYEQYF. In nucleotides, the CDR3 is TGTGCCAGCAGCTTAGGACAGGGCCCCTCCTACGAGCAGTACTTC.